The present T cell receptor (beta chain) was sequenced within a study of T cell responses to AZD1222 COVID-19 vaccine. Study in general: Second-dose intervals of approximately 4 or approximately 12 weeks were pooled. Points from the study as a whole: At baseline, seropositivity was found in only a handful of AZD1222 recipients.

A remark on this clone: The target antigen is unknown.

This table comes from immunoSEQ multiplex PCR, and its TCRdb copy is limited to in-frame clones, with some not included. The sample consists of some 200,000 clones, more than 80% of them appearing once. Germline V gene data show CDR1 as SEHNR and CDR2 as FQNEAQ (reference sequence). The CDR3 contains 14 residues. V dropped 7 bases and J dropped 5; count of bases not matched to a gene: 10. The chain has TRBV7-9 and TRBJ2-5, with 7 positions matching TRBD2. The clonotype was recovered from an adult in good health. The material sequenced was peripheral blood, taken on day 0 of AZD1222 vaccination. CDR3 sequence (DNA): TGTGCCAGCACCCGGGGCGGGAGAGAGGAGACCCAGTACTTC. Its protein is CASTRGGREETQYF. Combining the CDR3 with reference TRBV7-9 and TRBJ2-5 gives the whole variable domain DTGVSQNPRHKITKRGQNVTFRCDPISEHNRLYWYRQTLGQGPEFLTYFQNEAQLEKSRLLSDRFSAERPKGSFSTLEIQRTEQGDSAMYLCASTRGGREETQYFGPGTRLLVL.